The rows below give T cell receptor beta chains drawn from one sample of a study of shared clonotypes between healthy human individuals. Assay used: immunoSEQ multiplex PCR; TCRdb lists only in-frame clones, some missing. The sample lists about 490,000 clones, 70% to 80% occurring once. Sequencing was performed on PBMCs. The receptors were sampled from a woman in her 40s in good health. Some clones in this sample may be carry-over from other donors' samples. The conserved cysteine and the conserved F or W are not part of the CDR3 here.

V gene	J gene	CDR3 length	CDR3 protein
TRBV19	TRBJ2-7	10	ASSTGSYEQY
TRBV6-4	TRBJ1-5	11	ATSEQDGQPQH
TRBV29-1	TRBJ1-1	10	SARTGDTEAF
TRBV19	TRBJ1-2	12	ASSTHQISYGYT
TRBV30	TRBJ2-1	15	AWRRGLAGGRDNEQF
TRBV6-1	TRBJ2-7	12	ASSVGRLGYEQY
TRBV19	TRBJ1-1	11	ASSIGTNTEAF
TRBV28	TRBJ2-7	13	ASHRLAASSYEQY
TRBV7-8	TRBJ2-5	13	ASSPPTGPQETQY
TRBV19	TRBJ1-2	12	ASSAQEDPYGYT
TRBV27	TRBJ2-7	12	ASSLRAGGGEQY
TRBV19	TRBJ2-7	13	ASSFRQGAFWEQY
TRBV30	TRBJ2-3	11	AWNLQGADTQY
TRBV11-2	TRBJ2-7	11	ASSSVFRYEQY
TRBV10-2	TRBJ1-4	12	ASSARQDNEKLF
TRBV5-4	TRBJ1-5	12	ASSLDGPNQPQH
TRBV20-1	TRBJ1-2	9	SGSFEGGYT
TRBV6-1	TRBJ2-7	13	ASSDGGLALSRQY
TRBV6-4	TRBJ2-5	13	ASSRSGRAGETQY
TRBV5-1	TRBJ2-1	14	ASSPGLAGNYNEQF
TRBV29-1	TRBJ2-2	12	SVQIGLAGGELF
TRBV5-6	TRBJ2-7	13	ASSLFGPLGYEQY
TRBV5-1	TRBJ2-3	11	ASSLLATDTQY
TRBV18	TRBJ2-2	14	ASSPMYRGNTGELF
TRBV19	TRBJ2-3	16	ASSLTPGLAFGTDTQY
TRBV19	TRBJ1-5	13	ASSPDRGSNQPQH
TRBV10-3	TRBJ1-6	11	ATLRQGNSPLH
TRBV9	TRBJ2-1	14	ASSSRTSGLHNEQF
TRBV2	TRBJ2-7	11	ASSGDRSYEQY
TRBV30	TRBJ2-3	12	AWSVPRLTDTQY
TRBV18	TRBJ2-5	13	ASSPNPGHEETQY
TRBV7-2	TRBJ2-1	14	ASSLGAGGLDNEQF
TRBV28	TRBJ1-5	13	ASSWDRGGNQPQH
TRBV2	TRBJ2-3	13	ASSKDRASTDTQY
TRBV5-1	TRBJ2-7	11	ASRPSLTYEQY